The T cell receptor (beta chain) described here comes from a study of response to subunit inactivated influenza vaccine. This CDR3 region has 16 residues. The germline CDR1 and CDR2 sequences are MDHEN and SYDVKM. Losses at the gene ends were 5 bases for V and 7 bases for J; bases not matched to a gene: 10. TCRdb re-derived calls from the RT-PCR reads in MiXCR, one entry per CDR3 protein. The repertoire includes fewer than 550,000 distinct CDR3 sequences, approximately 24% of them detected once, and 1.5% to 2% sits in the top ten. This sequence originates from a man between 50 and 59 years old who received an inactivated influenza vaccine. The chain combines TRBV28 with TRBJ2-1; 11 nucleotides line up with TRBD1. The sequenced sample was CD4+ T cells sorted from PBMCs, obtained roughly 5 days after vaccination. The CDR3 reads CASSLPGQGAFNEQFF. CDR3 nucleotide sequence: TGTGCCAGCAGTCTTCCAGGACAGGGGGCTTTTAATGAGCAGTTCTTC. Supplemented by reference TRBV28 and TRBJ2-1, the full variable domain reads DVKVTQSSRYLVKRTGEKVFLECVQDMDHENMFWYRQDPGLGLRLIYFSYDVKMKEKGDIPEGYSVSREKKERFSLILESASTNQTSMYLCASSLPGQGAFNEQFFGPGTRLTVL.